The T cell receptor (beta chain) described here comes from a study of T cell responses to AZD1222 COVID-19 vaccine. Comment on this clone: What it binds is unknown.

Some clones are missing from TCRdb's copy, which holds only in-frame ones; the method was immunoSEQ multiplex PCR. The table has roughly 60,000 clones, about 74% seen once. Study-level points and caveats: None of the repertoires were sampled until the peak T cell response had passed.

Germline CDR1 reads DFQATT; CDR2 reads SNEGSKA (reference sequence). The V end lost 3 bases, the J end lost 0 bases, and 12 bases lay between the germline ends. The CDR3 has 15 amino acids. The material sequenced was peripheral blood, taken 28 days after the second AZD1222 dose. This clonotype originated in an adult who received the AZD1222 COVID-19 vaccine. The chain couples TRBV20-1 to TRBJ1-5; TRBD1 might be the D (5 bases). For the CDR3, the DNA is TGCAGTGCTAGTGGGGGAACTTATAGCAATCAGCCCCAGCATTTT. It codes for CSASGGTYSNQPQHF.